These T cell receptor beta chains were read from a single sample in a study of T-cell reconstitution after alpha-beta-depleted transplantation in children. TCRdb re-derived calls from the PCR reads in MiXCR, one entry per CDR3 protein. The sample holds about 420,000 distinct CDR3 sequences, roughly 15% seen once. This material consisted of PBMCs, mostly from graft donor cells, taken 360 days after TCRalphabeta/CD19-depleted stem cell transplant. Receptors were obtained from a boy in the first two years of life who had a stem cell transplant for Wiskott-Aldrich syndrome, so the T cells may come from the graft donor. Each CDR3 is given with its conserved first and last residue. The order of the fields is J gene, D gene, clone size, V gene, CDR3 DNA, CDR3 protein. The D gene is left open where the match is weak. Clone size is not always given. Where it is, it says once, few, many or a class for expanded clones.

>TRBJ2-7|TRBD2|.|TRBV2
TGTGCCAGCAGTCGACTAGCGGGGTTCTACGAGCAGTACTTC
CASSRLAGFYEQYF
>TRBJ2-1|TRBD2|.|TRBV11-2
TGTGCCAGCAGCTCCAGCGGGGGGGACTTCAAAGGTTCCTACAATGAGCAGTTCTTC
CASSSSGGDFKGSYNEQFF
>TRBJ2-7|.|few|TRBV19
TGTGCCACAAAAGGGGTCTACGAGCAGTACTTC
CATKGVYEQYF
>TRBJ2-5|.|many|TRBV10-3
TGTGCCATCAGTGATGGGGAGACCCAGTACTTC
CAISDGETQYF
>TRBJ2-3|TRBD2|few|TRBV28
TGTGCCAGCAGTTTATTGAGTCTAGCGGGGGGTATAGCAGATACGCAGTATTTT
CASSLLSLAGGIADTQYF
>TRBJ2-7|TRBD2|.|TRBV6-5
TGTGCCAGCAGTTACTCACCACTAGCGGGGGGCTCCTACGAGCAGTACTTC
CASSYSPLAGGSYEQYF
>TRBJ2-1|TRBD2|few|TRBV11-2
TGTGCCAGCAGCAGTACTAGCGGGTGGGTTAATGAGCAGTTCTTC
CASSSTSGWVNEQFF
>TRBJ2-7|.|many|TRBV11-2
TGTGCCAGCAGGGGTTCCTCCTACGAGCAGTACTTC
CASRGSSYEQYF
>TRBJ2-2|.|.|TRBV28
TGTGCCAGCAGTTTGTTTCGGTCCACCGGGGAGCTGTTTTTT
CASSLFRSTGELFF
>TRBJ2-4|.|.|TRBV20-1
TGCAGTGCTGGCGAAAACATTCAGTACTTC
CSAGENIQYF
>TRBJ2-1|TRBD2|.|TRBV5-1
TGCGCCAGCAGCCAACGGACTAGCGGGGGGGCCCCCTACAATGAGCAGTTCTTC
CASSQRTSGGAPYNEQFF
>TRBJ2-3|.|many|TRBV12-3/TRBV12-4
TGTGCCAGCAGTTTATTACCTAGCCGCTCGCAGTATTTT
CASSLLPSRSQYF
>TRBJ2-7|TRBD1|few|TRBV18
TGTGCCAGCTCACCTAAGACAGGGATCTACGAGCAGTACTTC
CASSPKTGIYEQYF
>TRBJ2-3|TRBD2|.|TRBV9
TGTGCCAGCAGCGTAGCAACTAGCGGAGGCCACAGCACAGATACGCAGTATTTT
CASSVATSGGHSTDTQYF
>TRBJ1-1|.|.|TRBV6-5
TGTGCCAGCAGTTGGAGGAAGAACACTGAAGCTTTCTTT
CASSWRKNTEAFF
>TRBJ1-2|.|.|TRBV10-2
TGCGCCAGCAGTGAAGAGACAGATTTCTATGGCTACACCTTC
CASSEETDFYGYTF
>TRBJ1-2|.|.|TRBV5-1
TGCGCCAGCAGCCCAGGGGAGAACTATGGCTACACCTTC
CASSPGENYGYTF